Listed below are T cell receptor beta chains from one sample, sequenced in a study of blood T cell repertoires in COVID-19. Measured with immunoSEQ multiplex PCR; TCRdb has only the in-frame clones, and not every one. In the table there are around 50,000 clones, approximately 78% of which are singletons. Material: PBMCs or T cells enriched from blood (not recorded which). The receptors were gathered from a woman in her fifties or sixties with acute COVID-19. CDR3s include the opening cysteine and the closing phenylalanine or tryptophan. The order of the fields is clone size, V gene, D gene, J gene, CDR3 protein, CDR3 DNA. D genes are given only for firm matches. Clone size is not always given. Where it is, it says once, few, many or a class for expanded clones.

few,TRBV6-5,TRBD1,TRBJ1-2,CASSWDRGRGYTF,TGTGCCAGCAGTTGGGACAGGGGAAGGGGCTACACCTTC
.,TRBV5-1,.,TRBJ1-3,CASSLVAGSSGNTIYF,TGCGCCAGCAGCTTGGTGGCAGGAAGCTCTGGAAACACCATATATTTT
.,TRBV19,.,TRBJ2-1,CASSMTAGWDYNEQFF,TGTGCCAGTAGTATGACAGCAGGATGGGACTACAATGAGCAGTTCTTC
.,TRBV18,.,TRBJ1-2,CASSQKRGGGYTF,TGTGCCAGCTCACAAAAGCGAGGTGGCGGCTACACCTTC
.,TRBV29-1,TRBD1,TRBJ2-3,CSVVTGITDTQYF,TGCAGCGTTGTGACAGGGATCACAGATACGCAGTATTTT
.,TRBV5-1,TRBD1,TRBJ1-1,CASSLWTGTTEAFF,TGCGCCAGCAGCTTGTGGACAGGGACCACTGAAGCTTTCTTT
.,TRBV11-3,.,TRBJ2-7,CASSLQGHEQYF,TGTGCCAGCAGCCTTCAGGGCCACGAGCAGTACTTC
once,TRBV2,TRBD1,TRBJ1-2,CASTLTGPSFYGYTF,TGTGCCAGCACCCTGACAGGGCCCTCTTTCTATGGCTACACCTTC
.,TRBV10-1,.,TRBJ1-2,CASSASLNYGYTF,TGCGCCAGCAGTGCTTCCCTTAACTATGGCTACACCTTC
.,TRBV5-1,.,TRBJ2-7,CASSPRQGQKGFNEQYF,TGCGCCAGCAGCCCGCGGCAAGGACAGAAGGGCTTTAACGAGCAGTACTTC
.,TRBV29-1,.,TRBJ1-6,CSVASDSYSPLHF,TGCAGCGTTGCAAGCGACAGCTATTCACCCCTCCACTTT
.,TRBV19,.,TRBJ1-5,CASAIQGYSNQPQHF,TGTGCCAGTGCTATACAGGGCTATAGCAATCAGCCCCAGCATTTT
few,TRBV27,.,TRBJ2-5,CASRAAGYSLQETQYF,TGTGCCAGCCGTGCAGCAGGGTACTCTCTCCAAGAGACCCAGTACTTC
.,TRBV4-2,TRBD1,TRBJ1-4,CASSQDTRGNEKLFF,TGTGCCAGCAGCCAAGATACCAGGGGGAATGAAAAACTGTTTTTT
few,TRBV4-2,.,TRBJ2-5,CASSQGALAGATQETQYF,TGTGCCAGCAGCCAAGGGGCCCTCGCGGGGGCCACCCAAGAGACCCAGTACTTC
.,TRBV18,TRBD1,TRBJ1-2,CASSRDRGENYGYTF,TGTGCCAGCTCAAGAGACAGGGGGGAAAACTATGGCTACACCTTC
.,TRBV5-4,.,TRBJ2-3,CASSLGGVSITDTQYF,TGTGCCAGCAGCTTGGGAGGCGTCTCGATCACAGATACGCAGTATTTT
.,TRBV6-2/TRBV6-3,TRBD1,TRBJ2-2,CASSTDRGSSGELFF,TGTGCCAGCAGTACGGACAGGGGGAGTAGCGGGGAGCTGTTTTTT
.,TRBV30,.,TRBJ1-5,CAWSTRGGDQPQHF,TGTGCCTGGAGTACCCGGGGGGGCGATCAGCCCCAGCATTTT
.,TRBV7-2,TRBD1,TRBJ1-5,CASSFTATGFQPQHF,TGTGCCAGCAGCTTTACCGCGACAGGGTTCCAGCCCCAGCATTTT
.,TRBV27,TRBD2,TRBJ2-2,CASSPVTHDRTSGGAHLGELFF,TGTGCCAGCAGTCCAGTTACGCACGATAGGACTAGCGGGGGGGCTCACCTAGGGGAGCTGTTTTTT
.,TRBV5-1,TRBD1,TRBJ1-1,CASSLTPQGGTEAFF,TGCGCCAGCAGCTTGACGCCACAGGGGGGAACTGAAGCTTTCTTT
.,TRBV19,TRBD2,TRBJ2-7,CASSFRGGYEQYF,TGTGCCAGTAGTTTTCGGGGGGGCTACGAGCAGTACTTC
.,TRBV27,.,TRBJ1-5,CASGGYGGGNQPQHF,TGTGCCAGCGGAGGTTACGGGGGAGGCAATCAGCCCCAGCATTTT
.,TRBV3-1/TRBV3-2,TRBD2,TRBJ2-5,CASSHGISGPKETQYF,TGTGCCAGCAGCCACGGGATTAGCGGGCCGAAAGAGACCCAGTACTTC
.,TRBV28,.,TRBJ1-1,CASSPQQFGEAFF,TGTGCCAGCAGTCCCCAACAATTTGGTGAAGCTTTCTTT
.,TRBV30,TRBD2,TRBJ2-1,CAWRRAGGQYEQFF,TGTGCCTGGAGGAGAGCGGGGGGGCAATATGAGCAGTTCTTC
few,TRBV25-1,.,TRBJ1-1,CASQVWGSPRSFF,TGTGCCAGCCAAGTCTGGGGCAGCCCGAGGTCTTTCTTT
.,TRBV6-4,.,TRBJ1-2,CASSPGSLNYGYTF,TGTGCCAGCAGCCCGGGAAGCCTTAACTATGGCTACACCTTC
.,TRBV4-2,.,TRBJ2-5,CASSQVSRAETQYF,TGTGCCAGCAGCCAAGTATCTAGAGCGGAGACCCAGTACTTC
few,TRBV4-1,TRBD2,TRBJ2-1,CASSQDRSGGSRFSSYNEQFF,TGCGCCAGCAGCCAAGATAGAAGCGGGGGATCGCGGTTCAGTTCCTACAATGAGCAGTTCTTC
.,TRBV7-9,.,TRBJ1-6,CASSLGRENRVLTLHF,TGTGCCAGCAGCTTAGGCCGGGAAAACAGGGTCTTAACCCTCCACTTT
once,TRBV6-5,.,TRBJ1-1,CASSYSNSGNTEAFF,TGTGCCAGCAGTTACTCGAACTCAGGGAACACTGAAGCTTTCTTT
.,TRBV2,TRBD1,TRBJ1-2,CASRGGTGSGYTF,TGTGCCAGCAGGGGGGGGACAGGGTCCGGCTACACCTTC
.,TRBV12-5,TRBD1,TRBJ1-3,CASGSGTDRNTIYF,TGTGCTAGTGGTTCCGGGACAGATAGAAACACCATATATTTT
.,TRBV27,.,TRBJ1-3,CASSPLAVTSGNTIYF,TGTGCCAGCAGTCCCCTAGCAGTAACCTCTGGAAACACCATATATTTT
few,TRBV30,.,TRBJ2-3,CAWEQGQNTDTQYF,TGTGCCTGGGAGCAGGGGCAGAACACAGATACGCAGTATTTT
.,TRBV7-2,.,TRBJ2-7,CASSEQNYEQYF,TGTGCCAGCAGCGAACAGAACTACGAGCAGTACTTC
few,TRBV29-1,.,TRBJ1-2,CSAILSDSYGYTF,TGCAGCGCTATTCTCTCGGACAGCTATGGCTACACCTTC
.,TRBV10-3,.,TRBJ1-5,CAISGEGQAPDQPQHF,TGTGCCATCAGTGGGGAGGGGCAGGCCCCCGATCAGCCCCAGCATTTT
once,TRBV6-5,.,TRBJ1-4,CASDRNNEKLFF,TGTGCCAGTGACAGGAATAATGAAAAACTGTTTTTT
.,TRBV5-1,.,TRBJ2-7,CASSFSPGNSYEQYF,TGCGCCAGCAGCTTTTCACCAGGGAACTCCTACGAGCAGTACTTC
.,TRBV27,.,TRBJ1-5,CASSLTPTGQPQHF,TGTGCCAGCAGTTTAACCCCCACCGGGCAGCCCCAGCATTTT
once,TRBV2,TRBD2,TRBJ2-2,CASSAQGTSGETGELFF,TGTGCCAGCAGTGCCCAAGGGACTAGCGGGGAAACCGGGGAGCTGTTTTTT
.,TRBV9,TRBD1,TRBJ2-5,CASSVTGAAQYF,TGTGCCAGCAGCGTCACAGGGGCGGCCCAGTACTTC
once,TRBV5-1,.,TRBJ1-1,CASSLGTRGMNTEAFF,TGCGCCAGCAGCTTGGGGACAAGGGGGATGAACACTGAAGCTTTCTTT
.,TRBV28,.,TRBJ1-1,CASSLQWGQEAFF,TGTGCCAGCAGTTTACAGTGGGGACAAGAAGCTTTCTTT
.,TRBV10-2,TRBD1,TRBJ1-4,CASKSGGLEKLFF,TGCGCCAGTAAATCAGGGGGGCTTGAAAAACTGTTTTTT
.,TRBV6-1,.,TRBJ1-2,CASSDWATNYGYTF,TGTGCCAGCAGTGATTGGGCAACTAACTATGGCTACACCTTC
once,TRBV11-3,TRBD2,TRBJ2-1,CASSLPRDPGGDEQFF,TGTGCCAGCAGCCTACCTCGGGACCCGGGAGGCGATGAGCAGTTCTTC
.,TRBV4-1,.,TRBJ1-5,CASSQAGTRLYSNQPQHF,TGCGCCAGCAGCCAAGCCGGGACACGCTTGTATAGCAATCAGCCCCAGCATTTT
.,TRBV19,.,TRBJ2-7,CASSTDGTYEQYF,TGTGCCAGTAGTACCGACGGGACCTACGAGCAGTACTTC
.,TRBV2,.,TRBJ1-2,CASKAGASYGYTF,TGTGCCAGCAAGGCAGGGGCGTCCTATGGCTACACCTTC
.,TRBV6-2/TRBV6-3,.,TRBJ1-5,CASSYMRWGRGNQPQHF,TGTGCCAGCAGTTACATGAGGTGGGGCAGGGGCAATCAGCCCCAGCATTTT
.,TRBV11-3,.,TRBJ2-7,CASSNRPLDSEQYF,TGTGCCAGCAGCAATCGTCCACTAGACTCCGAGCAGTACTTC
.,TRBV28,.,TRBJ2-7,CASSSELGQYF,TGTGCCAGCAGTTCGGAGCTAGGGCAGTACTTC
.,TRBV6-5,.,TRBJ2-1,CASSYGGAYNEQFF,TGTGCCAGCAGTTACGGAGGCGCCTACAATGAGCAGTTCTTC
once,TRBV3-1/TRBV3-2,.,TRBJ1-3,CASTSGLSGNTIYF,TGTGCCAGCACCTCCGGACTCTCTGGAAACACCATATATTTT
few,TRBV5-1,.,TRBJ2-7,CASSLLAGAPYEQYF,TGCGCCAGCAGCTTGTTGGCAGGGGCGCCCTACGAGCAGTACTTC